Listed below are T cell receptor beta chains from one sample, sequenced in a study of T cell changes during pregnancy in multiple sclerosis. Measured with immunoSEQ multiplex PCR; TCRdb has only the in-frame clones, and not every one. Counted here are tens of thousands of clones, just over 90% occurring once; the ten biggest clones make up approximately 1.2%. The input for sequencing was peripheral blood, taken in the second trimester of pregnancy. The receptors derive from a female donor with multiple sclerosis, enrolled in a pregnancy study. Each CDR3 is given with its conserved first and last residue. Fields, in order: J gene, V gene, D gene, clone size, CDR3 protein, CDR3 DNA. A D gene is named only where the DNA matches it firmly. Some rows mark clone size as missing; the rest say once, few, many or name a class of expanded clone.

TRBJ1-2,TRBV28,-,-,CASRPGSYGYTF,TGTGCCAGCAGGCCTGGGAGCTATGGCTACACCTTC
TRBJ2-1,TRBV18,TRBD2,-,CASSPPVAGGGQFF,TGTGCCAGCTCACCACCAGTGGCGGGGGGAGGGCAGTTCTTC
TRBJ1-5,TRBV7-9,-,-,CASSFSRGPQHF,TGTGCCAGCAGCTTTTCCCGCGGGCCCCAGCATTTT
TRBJ1-2,TRBV6-6,-,-,CASSYSDRSQYGYTF,TGTGCCAGCAGTTACTCCGACAGAAGCCAATATGGCTACACCTTC
TRBJ1-4,TRBV2,-,-,CASRSNEKLFF,TGTGCCAGCAGATCGAATGAAAAACTGTTTTTT
TRBJ1-1,TRBV10-3,-,-,CAISAMYRAGDTEAFF,TGTGCCATCAGTGCCATGTACAGGGCCGGCGACACTGAAGCTTTCTTT
TRBJ2-7,TRBV7-2,TRBD2,-,CASSLGEGFSYEQYF,TGTGCCAGCAGCTTAGGGGAGGGGTTCTCCTACGAGCAGTACTTC
TRBJ1-3,TRBV7-9,TRBD1,-,CASSPMGQLGNTIYF,TGTGCCAGCAGCCCTATGGGACAGCTGGGAAACACCATATATTTT
TRBJ1-1,TRBV2,-,once,CASSDQVFGGRTEAFF,TGTGCCAGCAGTGATCAAGTATTCGGGGGTAGGACTGAAGCTTTCTTT
TRBJ2-2,TRBV29-1,-,once,CSVDRADTGELFF,TGCAGCGTTGACAGGGCGGACACCGGGGAGCTGTTTTTT
TRBJ1-4,TRBV19,TRBD1,-,CASSTPTGGNEKLFF,TGTGCCAGTAGTACCCCGACAGGGGGAAATGAAAAACTGTTTTTT
TRBJ1-4,TRBV18,TRBD1,-,CASSVGQGAEKLFF,TGTGCCAGCTCCGTGGGACAGGGTGCAGAAAAACTGTTTTTT
TRBJ2-5,TRBV7-9,TRBD2,-,CASIKTGGETQYF,TGTGCCAGCATCAAAACGGGGGGTGAGACCCAGTACTTC
TRBJ1-5,TRBV2,-,-,CASMITGSQPQHF,TGTGCCAGCATGATAACTGGGAGTCAGCCCCAGCATTTT
TRBJ1-6,TRBV11-3,TRBD1,-,CASRWDSNSPLHF,TGTGCCAGCAGGTGGGACAGCAATTCACCCCTCCACTTT
TRBJ2-3,TRBV2,TRBD2,-,CASSLGSGGATDTQYF,TGTGCCAGCAGCCTTGGTAGCGGGGGGGCCACAGATACGCAGTATTTT
TRBJ1-2,TRBV28,-,-,CATGRDGAESYGYTF,TGTGCCACGGGTAGGGATGGGGCCGAAAGCTATGGCTACACCTTC
TRBJ2-5,TRBV10-3,-,-,CAISPGGGNLETQYF,TGTGCCATCAGCCCCGGCGGAGGGAATCTAGAGACCCAGTACTTC
TRBJ1-3,TRBV4-3,-,-,CASSQEGRGVGGNTIYF,TGCGCCAGCAGCCAAGAAGGAAGAGGAGTGGGTGGAAACACCATATATTTT
TRBJ1-1,TRBV12-5,-,-,CASGSRPPSSTEAFF,TGTGCTAGTGGTTCCCGCCCCCCTTCCAGCACTGAAGCTTTCTTT
TRBJ1-6,TRBV29-1,TRBD1,-,CSVSRDSNSPLHF,TGCAGCGTTTCCCGGGACAGTAATTCACCCCTCCACTTT
TRBJ1-1,TRBV13,-,-,CASSDRSTEAFF,TGTGCCAGCAGCGATAGAAGTACTGAAGCTTTCTTT
TRBJ1-1,TRBV19,-,-,CASREGFMNTEAFF,TGTGCCAGTAGGGAGGGGTTCATGAACACTGAAGCTTTCTTT
TRBJ1-1,TRBV2,-,-,CASTVNTEAFF,TGTGCCAGCACAGTGAACACTGAAGCTTTCTTT
TRBJ1-5,TRBV6-1,-,-,CASSRSDSYNQPQHF,TGTGCCAGCTCCCGATCCGACAGCTATAATCAGCCCCAGCATTTT
TRBJ1-2,TRBV18,TRBD1,-,CASSPRQGALGYTF,TGTGCCAGCTCACCCCGACAGGGGGCTCTTGGCTACACCTTC
TRBJ2-3,TRBV10-3,-,-,CAGADSDTQYF,TGTGCCGGGGCGGATTCAGATACGCAGTATTTT
TRBJ1-6,TRBV14,-,-,CASSQGARGNSPLHF,TGTGCCAGCAGCCAAGGAGCCAGGGGAAATTCACCCCTCCACTTT
TRBJ2-7,TRBV4-3,-,-,CASSQDSTAPYEQYF,TGCGCCAGCAGCCAAGACTCGACAGCCCCCTACGAGCAGTACTTC
TRBJ1-2,TRBV2,-,-,CASSDQAKGYTF,TGTGCCAGCAGTGACCAGGCGAAGGGCTACACCTTC
TRBJ1-2,TRBV6-6,-,-,CASSYQGIGGYTF,TGTGCCAGCAGTTATCAGGGAATAGGAGGCTACACCTTC
TRBJ1-5,TRBV19,-,-,CASSTRPEQPQHF,TGTGCCAGTAGTACCCGGCCGGAGCAGCCCCAGCATTTT
TRBJ1-4,TRBV11-2,-,-,CASSAWDTEKLFF,TGTGCCAGCAGCGCTTGGGACACCGAAAAACTGTTTTTT
TRBJ1-5,TRBV4-1,TRBD1,-,CASTGQAANQPQHF,TGCGCCAGCACTGGACAGGCGGCAAATCAGCCCCAGCATTTT
TRBJ2-5,TRBV5-1,-,once,CASSLRGGETQYF,TGCGCCAGCAGCTTGAGGGGGGGAGAGACCCAGTACTTC
TRBJ1-1,TRBV7-3,-,few,CASSERMNTEAFF,TGTGCCAGCAGCGAGCGGATGAACACTGAAGCTTTCTTT
TRBJ2-3,TRBV5-1,-,-,CASSLRTGTDTQYF,TGCGCCAGCAGCTTAAGGACGGGAACAGATACGCAGTATTTT
TRBJ1-1,TRBV30,-,-,CAWSVGPGATKRAFF,TGTGCCTGGAGTGTAGGGCCGGGAGCCACGAAAAGAGCTTTCTTT
TRBJ1-5,TRBV7-2,-,-,CASSLGVREGQPQHF,TGTGCCAGCAGCTTGGGGGTCAGGGAGGGTCAGCCCCAGCATTTT
TRBJ1-4,TRBV9,TRBD1,-,CASSGDDLTGANEKLFF,TGTGCCAGCAGCGGCGATGACTTGACAGGGGCTAATGAAAAACTGTTTTTT
TRBJ1-4,TRBV7-9,TRBD1,-,CASSFAGGDEKLFF,TGTGCCAGCAGCTTCGCAGGGGGCGATGAAAAACTGTTTTTT
TRBJ1-1,TRBV19,TRBD1,-,CASSLRDRARTEAFF,TGTGCCAGTAGCCTCCGGGACAGGGCTCGAACTGAAGCTTTCTTT
TRBJ2-4,TRBV5-1,TRBD2,-,CASSIGLAGALAKNIQYF,TGCGCCAGCAGCATCGGACTAGCGGGGGCCCTAGCCAAAAACATTCAGTACTTC
TRBJ1-2,TRBV30,-,-,CAWSPPFLYGYTF,TGTGCCTGGAGCCCCCCGTTTTTATATGGCTACACCTTC
TRBJ2-1,TRBV4-1,-,-,CASSLYNEQFF,TGCGCCAGCAGCCTATACAATGAGCAGTTCTTC
TRBJ1-2,TRBV4-3,-,once,CASSQAGGRVYGYTF,TGCGCCAGCAGCCAAGCGGGGGGGAGGGTCTATGGCTACACCTTC